This TCR beta chain comes out of a study of cytomegalovirus exposure and HLA in healthy donors. Overall study context: An earlier analysis found around 120 million unique TCR beta sequences from 150 million to 200 million T cells. Whole-study results and caveats: Researchers catalogued about 160 TCR beta chains as cytomegalovirus-associated.

As regards this clone: Its antigen remains unknown. The germline gene is not matched at one end of the junction; a read error may be the cause.

PCR primers comprised 60 Vbeta and 13 Jbeta primers. The protocol was immunoSEQ multiplex PCR, while the TCRdb copy is restricted to in-frame clones and leaves out a portion. The table lists around 300,000 clones, approximately 90% of them singletons, with roughly 2.3% in the top ten. This CDR3 contains 14 residues. From germline, CDR1 is SEHNR and CDR2 FQNEAQ (reference sequence). Input material: PBMCs. The V gene is TRBV7-9, the J gene TRBJ2-5, with 8 bases that match TRBD1. This clonotype was obtained from a woman aged 18-30 years in good health and CMV-seronegative. The CDR3 spells CSSSLDRGQETQYF. The DNA of the CDR3 is TGTTCCAGCAGTCTAGACAGGGGCCAAGAGACCCAGTACTTC.